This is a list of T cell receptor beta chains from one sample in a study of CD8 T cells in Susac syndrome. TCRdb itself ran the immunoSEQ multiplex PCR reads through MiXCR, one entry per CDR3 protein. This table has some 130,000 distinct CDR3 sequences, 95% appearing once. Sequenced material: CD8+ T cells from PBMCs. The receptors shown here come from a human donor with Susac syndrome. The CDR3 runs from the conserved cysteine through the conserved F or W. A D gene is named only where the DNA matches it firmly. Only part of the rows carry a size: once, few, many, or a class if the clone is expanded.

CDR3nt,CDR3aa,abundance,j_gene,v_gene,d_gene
TGCAGTGCTAGAGAGCTTAGCAATCAGCCCCAGCATTTT,CSARELSNQPQHF,-,TRBJ1-5,TRBV20-1,-
TGTGCTAGTGAGGGGGAAGGGCACGAGCAGTACTTC,CASEGEGHEQYF,once,TRBJ2-7,TRBV12-5,-
TGTGCCAGCAGCTTAGTTACAGGGGAAGGCGACGAGCAGTACTTC,CASSLVTGEGDEQYF,-,TRBJ2-7,TRBV7-9,TRBD1
TGCGCCAGCAAGGAGGCTTGGTCGCGGGGCACTGAAGCTTTCTTT,CASKEAWSRGTEAFF,-,TRBJ1-1,TRBV4-1,-
TGTGCCAGCAGCCCAGGGGGGCAGACATATGGCTACACCTTC,CASSPGGQTYGYTF,-,TRBJ1-2,TRBV27,TRBD1
TGTGCCAGCAGCTTGTATGGGAGCTCCTACAATGAGCAGTTCTTC,CASSLYGSSYNEQFF,-,TRBJ2-1,TRBV7-8,-
TGTGCCAGCAGCTCCCCCCGTGGGACTAGCGGGAGTCTCGAGCAGTACTTC,CASSSPRGTSGSLEQYF,-,TRBJ2-7,TRBV7-2,TRBD2
TGCAGTGCTAGAGAGGCTAGCGGGAGCACAGATACGCAGTATTTT,CSAREASGSTDTQYF,-,TRBJ2-3,TRBV20-1,TRBD2
TGTGCCAGCAGCTTATTCTACGGGAGCACCGGGGAGCTGTTTTTT,CASSLFYGSTGELFF,-,TRBJ2-2,TRBV5-4,-
TGTGCCAGCAGCTTGCTTGGGAGCTATGGCTACACCTTC,CASSLLGSYGYTF,-,TRBJ1-2,TRBV27,-
TGTGCCAGCTCACCATCGGCCTATGGCTACACCTTC,CASSPSAYGYTF,-,TRBJ1-2,TRBV18,-
TGTGCCAGCAGTTTACCAGGGGCGGACGGGGAGCTGTTTTTT,CASSLPGADGELFF,-,TRBJ2-2,TRBV12-3/TRBV12-4,-
TGTGCCAGCAGCTCTGGGACTGGGTACAATGAGCAGTTCTTC,CASSSGTGYNEQFF,few,TRBJ2-1,TRBV7-3,-
TGTGCCAGCAGGCCCGGGACACAGAACACCGGGGAGCTGTTTTTT,CASRPGTQNTGELFF,-,TRBJ2-2,TRBV2,-
TGCAGCGTTGAAACTAGCGGGAGTTCTGGGGCCAACGTCCTGACTTTC,CSVETSGSSGANVLTF,-,TRBJ2-6,TRBV29-1,TRBD2
TGTGCCAGCAGCCGTTCGCATGGGGCTTTCTTT,CASSRSHGAFF,-,TRBJ1-1,TRBV12-3/TRBV12-4,-
TGTGCCAGCAGCTTATATGAGAGTGGGAGTCCAGGCTACACCTTC,CASSLYESGSPGYTF,-,TRBJ1-2,TRBV13,-
TGTGCCACTACAGGGGGCGGACATGGCTACACCTTC,CATTGGGHGYTF,-,TRBJ1-2,TRBV9,TRBD1
TGTGCCAGCATCGGACAGAACAACACAGATACGCAGTATTTT,CASIGQNNTDTQYF,-,TRBJ2-3,TRBV27,-
TGCAGCGTTGAAGATTTGGGACAAGAGACCCAGTACTTC,CSVEDLGQETQYF,-,TRBJ2-5,TRBV29-1,-
TGTGCCAGCAGCTCACCGGGACTGGGATACGAGCAGTACTTC,CASSSPGLGYEQYF,-,TRBJ2-7,TRBV13,-
TGTGCCAGCAGAATGACAGGGGGTCAGCCCCAGCATTTT,CASRMTGGQPQHF,-,TRBJ1-5,TRBV28,TRBD1
TGTGCCAGCAGTCAAAGCGGGGGTAGCACAGATACGCAGTATTTT,CASSQSGGSTDTQYF,-,TRBJ2-3,TRBV12-3/TRBV12-4,TRBD2
TGTGCCAGCAGTTCGGACTGGAGTCGGGATGAGCAGTTCTTC,CASSSDWSRDEQFF,-,TRBJ2-1,TRBV6-5,-
TGTGCCAGCAGCTTAGCGGTTGGGGTGGCCGCAGCTAGCGGGGGCTACGAGCAGTACTTC,CASSLAVGVAAASGGYEQYF,-,TRBJ2-7,TRBV7-6,TRBD2
TGTGCCAGCGGTCCAAGGGGACAAGAGACCCAGTACTTC,CASGPRGQETQYF,-,TRBJ2-5,TRBV2,-
TGTGCCAGCAGTTACAAAGGACAGGGCCACGAGCAGTACTTC,CASSYKGQGHEQYF,-,TRBJ2-7,TRBV6-5,TRBD1
TGTGCCAGCAGCTCCGAGACAGGCTCCTACGAGCAGTACTTC,CASSSETGSYEQYF,-,TRBJ2-7,TRBV7-8,-
TGTGCCAGCAGCCGCGGGACAGCCCCAGGGGAGCCCCAGCATTTT,CASSRGTAPGEPQHF,-,TRBJ1-5,TRBV3-1,TRBD1
TGTGCCAGCAGACCCGGGACTGGGACTGAAGCTTTCTTT,CASRPGTGTEAFF,-,TRBJ1-1,TRBV27,-
TGTGCCAGCAGTTTTCGGTCCACCGGGGAGCTGTTTTTT,CASSFRSTGELFF,-,TRBJ2-2,TRBV27,-
TGTGCCAGCAGGACCGGGACTAGCGGGACTTACGAGCAGTACTTC,CASRTGTSGTYEQYF,-,TRBJ2-7,TRBV2,TRBD2
TGTGCCAGTAGTATGGGTGTGGCTGAAGCTTTCTTT,CASSMGVAEAFF,-,TRBJ1-1,TRBV19,-
TGTGCCAGCACGGGTTTGGGCAATCAGCCCCAGCATTTT,CASTGLGNQPQHF,once,TRBJ1-5,TRBV12-3/TRBV12-4,-
TGTGCCAGCAGCTCGGGAGGGCTCGAGCAGTACTTC,CASSSGGLEQYF,few,TRBJ2-7,TRBV5-6,TRBD2
TGCGCCAGCTCCTTGACTAGAGAGGTGTACGAGCAGTACTTC,CASSLTREVYEQYF,-,TRBJ2-7,TRBV5-1,-
TGTGCCAGCAGCGGGGGGGGTATGGAGACCCAGTACTTC,CASSGGGMETQYF,-,TRBJ2-5,TRBV9,TRBD2
TGTGCCAGCAGCCTGTGGGGACAAGAGCAGTACTTC,CASSLWGQEQYF,-,TRBJ2-7,TRBV9,-
TGTGCCTGGGGGGGCTTATACTATGGCTACACCTTC,CAWGGLYYGYTF,-,TRBJ1-2,TRBV30,-
TGTGCCAGCACTACTATAGGACTAGCGGGCGGGCCCTCCTACGAGCAGTACTTC,CASTTIGLAGGPSYEQYF,-,TRBJ2-7,TRBV6-1,TRBD2
TGTGCCAGCAGTTTACAGGGCACTGAAGCTTTCTTT,CASSLQGTEAFF,few,TRBJ1-1,TRBV28,-
TGCAGTGCTAGAGACCCAACCCCAGAGGGGCCGGCCAAAAACATTCAGTACTTC,CSARDPTPEGPAKNIQYF,once,TRBJ2-4,TRBV20-1,-
TGTGCCAGCAGCTTCGCAGTCCCCAGCTCTGGAAACACCATATATTTT,CASSFAVPSSGNTIYF,-,TRBJ1-3,TRBV13,-
TGCGCCAGCAGCCAATCCTTGGTGGGGGCCACTGAAGCTTTCTTT,CASSQSLVGATEAFF,-,TRBJ1-1,TRBV4-1,-
TGCGCCAGCAGCCAAGCAGACGGACCCTACGAGCAGTACTTC,CASSQADGPYEQYF,-,TRBJ2-7,TRBV4-1,-
TGTGCCAGCAGCCGGGACGGCTCCTACAATGAGCAGTTCTTC,CASSRDGSYNEQFF,-,TRBJ2-1,TRBV28,-
TGCGCCAGCAGCCAAGGACCCGAGAACACTGAAGCTTTCTTT,CASSQGPENTEAFF,-,TRBJ1-1,TRBV4-1,-
TGTGCCAGCAGTCCCGGACACGTTTATGGCTACACCTTC,CASSPGHVYGYTF,-,TRBJ1-2,TRBV12-3/TRBV12-4,-
TGTGCCAGCAGTCAGGGTTTTGGGGCCAACGTCCTGACTTTC,CASSQGFGANVLTF,-,TRBJ2-6,TRBV12-3/TRBV12-4,-
TGTGCCAGCAGCTTTGATCGAGCGGGAGGACTCTCAGATACGCAGTATTTT,CASSFDRAGGLSDTQYF,-,TRBJ2-3,TRBV5-4,TRBD2
TGCAGTGCTAGAGGGGGGCCCTACAATGAGCAGTTCTTC,CSARGGPYNEQFF,-,TRBJ2-1,TRBV20-1,-
TGTGCCAGCAGCCCGGACGAGGCCTACGAGCAGTACTTC,CASSPDEAYEQYF,-,TRBJ2-7,TRBV12-3/TRBV12-4,-
TGCGCCAGCAGCTTGGCCCAGTCAGGGGCGAACACTGAAGCTTTCTTT,CASSLAQSGANTEAFF,-,TRBJ1-1,TRBV5-1,-